The 22 T cell receptor beta chains below all came from one sample that was sequenced in a study of blood T cell repertoires in COVID-19. Some clones are missing from TCRdb's copy, which holds only in-frame ones; the method was immunoSEQ multiplex PCR. The table lists some 340,000 clones, approximately 90% of them singletons. Sequencing was done on a sample of PBMCs or T cells enriched from blood (not recorded which). Every receptor here comes from a woman aged 30 to 39 who had been exposed to COVID-19.

This chain links TRBV5-1 with TRBJ1-4; D is unresolved. This CDR3 is 14 amino acids long. Per germline, CDR1 SGHRS and CDR2 YFSETQ. V gave up 4 bases and J gave up 4 bases, with 11 bases separating them. The CDR3 DNA reads as TGCGCCAGCAGCCGGGGATTCGATAATGAAAAACTGTTTTTT. Its protein is CASSRGFDNEKLFF.

The chain carries TRBV19 and TRBJ2-1; possible D gene TRBD1, 5 bases. Looked up from germline, CDR1 is LNHDA and CDR2 is SQIVND (reference sequence). The CDR3 is made up of 14 amino acids. The ends were cut back, 1 base at V and 9 bases at J, with 13 bases in the middle. Written as DNA, the CDR3 is TGTGCCAGTAGTATAGGCCGTAAGGGGCCTGAGCAGTTCTTC. It yields the protein CASSIGRKGPEQFF.

The chain has TRBV7-9 and TRBJ1-1; 8 bases line up with TRBD1. The CDR3 totals 13 residues. The V segment lost 6 bases and the J segment 3 bases; nucleotides outside the gene matches: 3. In germline, CDR1 is SEHNR, CDR2 FQNEAQ (reference sequence). CDR3 DNA sequence: TGTGCCAGCAGTGCCAGGGGGCACACTGAAGCTTTCTTT. It specifies CASSARGHTEAFF.

The chain links TRBV6-5 to TRBJ1-2, with D possibly matching TRBD1 (5 bases). Trimming removed 6 bases at V and 8 bases at J, with 22 bases between. There are 15 residues in the CDR3. Germline lookup yields CDR1 MNHEY and CDR2 SVGAGI. CDR3 DNA sequence: TGTGCCAGCAGGGGCAGGAGCGGGGCTTCGGGCGGCTACACCTTC. Encoded protein: CASRGRSGASGGYTF.

The CDR3 coding sequence is TGTGCTAGTGGACCGGGACAGGGTGGTTACAATGAGCAGTTCTTC. Amino acids: CASGPGQGGYNEQFF. The V and J genes are TRBV12-5 and TRBJ2-1; TRBD1 agrees at 9 bases. The CDR3 is made up of 15 amino acids. Trimming took 6 bases from V and 4 from J; bases not matched to a gene: 7. Germline CDR1 is LGHNT and CDR2 is FRNRAP. Full variable domain (outside the CDR3, taken from reference TRBV12-5 and TRBJ2-1): DARVTQTPRHKVTEMGQEVTMRCQPILGHNTVFWYRQTMMQGLELLAYFRNRAPLDDSGMPKDRFSAEMPDATLATLKIQPSEPRDSAVYFCASGPGQGGYNEQFFGPGTRLTVL.

The rearrangement joins TRBV6-5 to TRBJ2-5; possible D gene TRBD2, 6 bases. The ends were cut back, 5 bases at V and 14 bases at J, with 18 bases in the middle. This CDR3 spans 12 amino acids. Per the germline V gene, CDR1 is MNHEY and CDR2 is SVGAGI. The CDR3: CASSNEKRDSYF. DNA of the CDR3: TGTGCCAGCAGTAACGAAAAGAGGGACTCCTACTTC.

This clone was seen only a few times. The chain couples TRBV9 to TRBJ1-2; TRBD1 matches at 10 bases. The CDR3 has 14 residues. The V gene's germline CDR1 is SGDLS and CDR2 YYNGEE. V lost 3 bases to trimming and J lost 8 bases; unmatched junction nucleotides: 7. The CDR3 coding sequence is TGTGCCAGCAGCGGTCGACAGGGGGCGCAAGGCTACACCTTC. Translating it yields CASSGRQGAQGYTF.

This chain links TRBV5-4 with TRBJ2-2; D is perhaps TRBD1 (6 bases). The CDR3 is 15 residues long. Trimming removed 0 bases at V and 7 bases at J, with 13 bases between. Germline assignment: CDR1 SGHNT and CDR2 YYREEE (reference sequence). CDR3 bases: TGTGCCAGCAGCTTGGGGACAGAATTGGTCGGGGAGCTGTTTTTT. It translates to CASSLGTELVGELFF.

The chain links TRBV5-4 to TRBJ2-5; 8 bases are shared with TRBD2. CDR3 size: 14 residues. The V gene's germline CDR1 is SGHNT and CDR2 YYREEE (reference sequence). Unmatched junction bases numbered 5, after V lost 4 bases and J lost 3 bases. CDR3 sequence: CASSAGGAEETQYF. The CDR3 DNA reads TGTGCCAGCAGCGCCGGGGGGGCCGAAGAGACCCAGTACTTC.

This clone came up a few times. The chain couples TRBV25-1 to TRBJ1-2, with 9 bases fitting TRBD1. V dropped 5 bases and J dropped 6; count of bases not matched to a gene: 10. CDR1 and CDR2 (germline): MGHDK, SYGVNS. There are 15 residues in the CDR3. The CDR3 coding sequence is TGTGCCAGCAGTTACCCTGTCGGGACAGGGAATGGCTACACCTTC. It codes for CASSYPVGTGNGYTF.

The chain links TRBV4-2 to TRBJ2-2; possible D gene TRBD1, 6 bases. The CDR3 loop spans 15 amino acids. V gave up 2 bases and J gave up 4 bases, with 11 bases separating them. Germline loops: CDR1 LGHNA, CDR2 YNFKEQ. CDR3: CASSQRTVVTGELFF. Written as DNA, the CDR3 is TGTGCCAGCAGCCAACGGACAGTCGTCACCGGGGAGCTGTTTTTT.

The chain uses TRBV11-2 and TRBJ2-3; TRBD1 matches at 8 bases. Per germline, CDR1 SGHAT and CDR2 FQNNGV. J gave up 0 bases and V 6 bases, and 8 bases lay outside the gene matches. The CDR3 has 16 residues. As DNA, the CDR3 is TGTGCCAGCAGGGCCAGGGGGCATGGTAGCACAGATACGCAGTATTTT. Protein product: CASRARGHGSTDTQYF.

A single count supports this clone. The chain combines TRBV4-1 with TRBJ1-4; 7 bases match TRBD1. The CDR3 extends over 18 amino acids. Germline CDR1 and CDR2: MGHRA and YSYEKL. Unmatched junction bases numbered 13, after V lost 4 bases and J lost 2 bases. CDR3 in DNA: TGCGCCAGCAGCCCAGGGGGGTTGGGCTCGTTGACTAATGAAAAACTGTTTTTT. Translation: CASSPGGLGSLTNEKLFF.

CDR3 in amino acids: CASNLPGTNTGELFF. CDR3 in DNA: TGTGCCAGCAACCTACCCGGGACTAACACCGGGGAGCTGTTTTTT. V and J are TRBV5-4 and TRBJ2-2; D may be TRBD2 (6 bases). The CDR3 has 15 amino acids. From germline, CDR1 is SGHNT and CDR2 YYREEE (reference sequence). V was pared by 6 bases and J by 2 bases, with 14 bases between.

The chain recombines TRBV5-1 with TRBJ1-2; TRBD1 aligns across 7 bases. Germline V gene lookup returns CDR1 SGHRS and CDR2 YFSETQ. The trim removed 3 bases at V and 0 bases at J, leaving 8 bases unmatched. There are 16 residues in the CDR3. The CDR3 DNA reads TGCGCCAGCAGCTGGGGAGGACAGGCAACTAACTATGGCTACACCTTC. This encodes CASSWGGQATNYGYTF.

Here the CDR3 DNA reads TGTGCCAGCAGCCCAAAGTGGCCAGCCTACGAGCAGTACTTC. Protein: CASSPKWPAYEQYF. The chain couples TRBV6-5 to TRBJ2-7, with no clear D. Deletions cut 6 bases from V and 2 bases from J, with 14 bases between. Germline-derived CDR1 and CDR2 are MNHEY and SVGAGI. The CDR3 runs to 14 residues.

V gene TRBV18 combines with J gene TRBJ1-2; 7 nucleotides align to TRBD1. The CDR3 extends over 15 amino acids. V was pared by 0 bases and J by 0 bases, with 1 base of the junction left unmatched. Looked up from germline, CDR1 is KGHSH and CDR2 is LQKENI. CDR3 protein: CASSPPDRANYGYTF. CDR3 nucleotide sequence: TGTGCCAGCTCACCACCAGACAGGGCTAACTATGGCTACACCTTC.

The V call is TRBV4-3, the J call TRBJ2-7; 9 bases fit TRBD1. J was trimmed by 0 bases and V by 0 bases; bases with no gene match: 6. In germline, CDR1 is LGHNA, CDR2 YSLEER. The CDR3 is 17 amino acids. CDR3 loop: CASSQDPGQGSSYEQYF. The DNA of the CDR3 is TGCGCCAGCAGCCAAGACCCCGGACAGGGGTCCTCCTACGAGCAGTACTTC.

This clone was seen a single time. This rearrangement joins TRBV27 to TRBJ1-1; D ambiguous. V gave up 8 bases and J gave up 6 bases, with 19 bases separating them. Germline V gives CDR1 MNHEY, CDR2 SMNVEV (reference sequence). CDR3 length: 14 residues. The CDR3 DNA is TGTGCCAGCTCAAAAGACATTTTCTATCCTGAAGCTTTCTTT. As protein: CASSKDIFYPEAFF.

This chain links TRBV19 with TRBJ1-1; possible D gene TRBD1, 5 bases. The CDR3 covers 15 residues. The V and J ends lost 5 bases and 3 bases respectively, with 16 bases between them. Per the germline V gene, CDR1 is LNHDA and CDR2 is SQIVND (reference sequence). Here the CDR3 reads CASSPDREGHTEAFF. In nucleotides, the CDR3 is TGTGCCAGTAGTCCCGATCGGGAGGGGCACACTGAAGCTTTCTTT.

This chain connects TRBV18 to TRBJ1-5; 8 nucleotides match TRBD1. The CDR3 has 15 residues. With 5 bases clipped from V and 5 bases from J, the junction kept 8 bases outside the gene matches. Per germline, CDR1 KGHSH and CDR2 LQKENI. The CDR3, as DNA: TGTGCCAGCTCATCCGGACAGGGACGGGATCAGCCCCAGCATTTT. Translated: CASSSGQGRDQPQHF.

The gene calls are TRBV5-4 and TRBJ1-6; tentatively, D is TRBD1 (6 bases). This CDR3 comprises 14 residues. Germline V gene sequence: CDR1 SGHNT, CDR2 YYREEE (reference sequence). The V end lost 4 bases, the J end lost 10 bases, and 15 bases lay between the germline ends. The CDR3 coding sequence is TGTGCCAGCAGCCCAGAGGCAGGGGAGTCACCCCTCCACTTT. Encoded protein: CASSPEAGESPLHF. Full variable domain (outside the CDR3, taken from reference TRBV5-4 and TRBJ1-6): ETGVTQSPTHLIKTRGQQVTLRCSSQSGHNTVSWYQQALGQGPQFIFQYYREEENGRGNFPPRFSGLQFPNYSSELNVNALELDDSALYLCASSPEAGESPLHFGNGTRLTVT.